This entry concerns a single T cell receptor beta chain. Trimming removed 4 bases from V and 0 bases from J; junction bases left unmatched: 10. This CDR3 contains 17 residues. Germline CDR1 reads LGHNT; CDR2 reads FRNRAP. The data derive from a study of cytomegalovirus exposure and HLA in healthy donors. The PCR made use of 60 Vbeta and 13 Jbeta primers. This table comes from immunoSEQ multiplex PCR, and its TCRdb copy is limited to in-frame clones, with some not included. There are about 190,000 clones in the sample; over 75% occur only once, and 6.3% lies in the top ten. This clonotype was sampled from a man aged 35 to 55 in good health and CMV-seropositive. Sample: PBMCs. This sequence joins TRBV12-5 and TRBJ2-7, with 9 nucleotides matching TRBD1. Written as DNA, the CDR3 is TGTGCTAGTGGTTACCCGGGACAGGGTTCCCCCTCCTACGAGCAGTACTTC. It encodes CASGYPGQGSPSYEQYF.